The subject of this entry is one T cell receptor (beta chain). Its target is unknown. From germline, CDR1 is SGHVS and CDR2 FQNEAQ. The V gene lost 2 bases and the J gene lost 3 bases, with 11 bases spanning the gap. The CDR3 spans 14 residues. This specimen belongs to a study of OX40 agonist ivuxolimab in advanced cancers. The study's findings and limits: Average numbers of expanded clones were greater in CD8+ T cells than in CD4+. Dosing at 0.1 to 3.0 mg/kg was accompanied by clonal expansion of CD4+ and CD8+ blood T cells by week 6.

The method was immunoSEQ multiplex PCR; TCRdb's version includes in-frame clones alone and lacks a portion of them. The profile shows around 57,000 clones, roughly 89% of them singletons. The receptor was derived from an adult with an advanced solid tumor such as melanoma, head and neck, liver or kidney cancer. The V gene is TRBV7-8, the J gene TRBJ2-7; possible D gene TRBD2, 6 bases. The material was CD4+ or CD8+ T cells sorted from blood, obtained in a trial of the OX40 agonist ivuxolimab. This CDR3 is CASSLSVGSYEQYF. As DNA, the CDR3 is TGTGCCAGCAGCTTATCGGTCGGGAGCTACGAGCAGTACTTC.